A single sample is the source of the 20 T cell receptor beta chains below, sequenced in a study of long-term antiretroviral therapy in people with HIV. Researchers ran immunoSEQ v3.0 at survey level. Profiled with immunoSEQ multiplex PCR; TCRdb holds only in-frame clones, not every one. The table shows about 43,000 clones, with around 86% occurring only once. The input for sequencing was unsorted PBMCs, taken 0.1 years before starting antiretroviral therapy. Receptors originate from a woman between 50 and 59 years old with HIV.

This sequence joins TRBV9 and TRBJ2-2; 8 bases are a match to TRBD2. Losses at the gene ends were 4 bases for V and 0 bases for J; bases not matched to a gene: 5. The CDR3 sequence is 16 residues long. Germline CDR1 SGDLS, CDR2 YYNGEE. The DNA of the CDR3 is TGTGCCAGCAGCATCCGGGAGGGCGCGAACACCGGGGAGCTGTTTTTT. Its protein is CASSIREGANTGELFF.

The chain is built from TRBV11-2 and TRBJ2-7; D remains unclear. CDR1 is SGHAT and CDR2 is FQNNGV in the germline V gene. V was shortened by 5 bases and J by 7 bases, with 12 bases between the two germline ends. CDR3 length: 12 amino acids. The DNA of the CDR3 is TGTGCCAGCAGCCCCGGTCCATTGGAGCAGTACTTC. It translates to CASSPGPLEQYF. Using reference TRBV11-2 and TRBJ2-7 for the parts outside the CDR3, the full variable domain is EAGVAQSPRYKIIEKRQSVAFWCNPISGHATLYWYQQILGQGPKLLIQFQNNGVVDDSQLPKDRFSAERLKGVDSTLKIQPAKLEDSAVYLCASSPGPLEQYFGPGTRLTVT.

The table lists this clone with a few counts. The gene calls are TRBV13 and TRBJ1-6; 8 nucleotides agree with TRBD1. This CDR3 has 17 amino acids. The V segment lost 6 bases and the J segment 6 bases; nucleotides outside the gene matches: 13. From germline, CDR1 is PRHDT and CDR2 FYEKMQ (reference sequence). The CDR3 region has the DNA TGTGCCAGCAGTAGAGGGCGTGGACAGGGTTCTAATTCACCCCTCCACTTT. It encodes CASSRGRGQGSNSPLHF.

This clone was counted between two and nine times. This CDR3 reads CAWDGGRNSPLHF. DNA for the CDR3: TGTGCCTGGGACGGCGGAAGGAATTCACCCCTCCACTTT. This chain uses TRBV30 with TRBJ1-6, with unresolved D. Germline-derived CDR1 and CDR2 are GTSNPN and SVGIG (reference sequence). Trimming cost V 5 bases and J 7 bases, with 12 bases left between them. CDR3 length: 13 residues.

The chain links TRBV5-1 to TRBJ2-7; D may be TRBD2 (6 bases). Germline V lookup: CDR1 SGHRS, CDR2 YFSETQ. The V end was cut by 2 bases, the J end by 4 bases, with 10 bases between. This CDR3 is built from 13 residues. CDR3 residues: CASSLEGRYEQYF. The CDR3 bases are TGCGCCAGCAGCTTAGAGGGGAGGTACGAGCAGTACTTC.

V gene TRBV15 combines with J gene TRBJ1-5; TRBD1 is a possible D gene (5 bases). The CDR3 covers 17 residues. Germline values: CDR1 LNHNV, CDR2 YYDKDF (reference sequence). Trimming cost V 0 bases and J 5 bases, with 17 bases left between them. The DNA for the CDR3 is TGTGCCACCAGCAGAGATCTGGGGGAGCATCTCTATCAGCCCCAGCATTTT. Translated: CATSRDLGEHLYQPQHF. The full variable domain, rest sourced from reference TRBV15 and TRBJ1-5, is DAMVIQNPRYQVTQFGKPVTLSCSQTLNHNVMYWYQQKSSQAPKLLFHYYDKDFNNEADTPDNFQSRRPNTSFCFLDIRSPGLGDTAMYLCATSRDLGEHLYQPQHFGDGTRLSIL.

J is TRBJ1-1 and V is TRBV27; D is possibly TRBD1 (5 bases). There are 15 residues in the CDR3. Between the trimmed V and J ends, which lost 2 bases and 2 bases, there was a span of 12 bases. Germline values: CDR1 MNHEY, CDR2 SMNVEV (reference sequence). The DNA of the CDR3 is TGTGCCAGCAGTTTAAGGGGTTCTCCTAACACTGAAGCTTTCTTT. Translating it yields CASSLRGSPNTEAFF.

The J gene is TRBJ2-1, the V gene TRBV7-3, with D possibly matching TRBD2 (7 bases). Looked up from germline, CDR1 is SGHTA and CDR2 is FQGTGA. This CDR3 has 14 amino acids. V was pared by 5 bases and J by 8 bases, with 16 bases between. The CDR3 nucleotides are TGTGCCAGCAGCCCCGGGGGGCCGGTTCATGAGCAGTTCTTC. This encodes CASSPGGPVHEQFF.

The genes are TRBV5-6 and TRBJ2-4; 7 positions match TRBD1. The CDR3 covers 18 residues. Germline lookup yields CDR1 SGHDT and CDR2 YYEEEE. V trimming: 3 bases; J trimming: 9 bases; junction bases outside the gene matches: 21. CDR3 sequence: CASSYQTGPKNHRFIQYF. The CDR3 DNA is TGTGCCAGCAGCTACCAGACAGGGCCCAAAAACCACAGGTTCATTCAGTACTTC.

The rearrangement uses TRBV2 and TRBJ1-6; no clear D. The V gene lost 1 base and the J gene lost 0 bases, with 1 base spanning the gap. Germline lookup yields CDR1 SNHLY and CDR2 FYNNEI. This CDR3 is built from 14 residues. In DNA form, the CDR3 reads TGTGCCAGCAGTGAAGACTCCTATAATTCACCCCTCCACTTT. Translating gives CASSEDSYNSPLHF. Full variable domain (outside the CDR3, taken from reference TRBV2 and TRBJ1-6): EPEVTQTPSHQVTQMGQEVILRCVPISNHLYFYWYRQILGQKVEFLVSFYNNEISEKSEIFDDQFSVERPDGSNFTLKIRSTKLEDSAMYFCASSEDSYNSPLHFGNGTRLTVT.

The chain combines TRBV10-3 with TRBJ2-5, with 10 bases matching TRBD2. The CDR3 length is 16 residues. Unmatched junction bases numbered 9, after V lost 3 bases and J lost 5 bases. Germline loops: CDR1 ENHRY, CDR2 SYGVKD. The CDR3 DNA sequence: TGTGCCATCAGTGATGTAAGCGGGGGGGCGTTCGAGACCCAGTACTTC. Amino acid sequence: CAISDVSGGAFETQYF.

This clone was counted between two and nine times. The chain recombines TRBV7-2 with TRBJ2-7, with a weak D call TRBD2 (5 bases). This CDR3 has 13 residues. V was pared by 4 bases and J by 3 bases, with 10 bases between. Germline V gene lookup returns CDR1 SGHTA and CDR2 FQGNSA. The CDR3 loop is CASSSIGLYEQYF. The CDR3, as DNA: TGTGCCAGCAGCTCTATTGGACTCTACGAGCAGTACTTC.

The V and J genes are TRBV2 and TRBJ1-5; D remains unclear. The CDR3 length is 16 residues. Germline V lookup: CDR1 SNHLY, CDR2 FYNNEI. V gave up 2 bases and J gave up 0 bases, with 11 bases separating them. CDR3 DNA sequence: TGTGCCAGCAGTGAAAGTATAACGGATAGCAATCAGCCCCAGCATTTT. Residues: CASSESITDSNQPQHF.

The count of this clone is one. CDR3 loop: CASSAPSSRGLMSNQPQHF. For the CDR3, the DNA is TGTGCCAGCAGTGCCCCCAGTTCTAGGGGGCTTATGAGCAATCAGCCCCAGCATTTT. The rearrangement joins TRBV2 to TRBJ1-5; 7 bases match TRBD1. Germline CDR1 SNHLY, CDR2 FYNNEI. V was pared by 4 bases and J by 1 base, with 16 bases of the junction left unmatched. The CDR3 extends over 19 amino acids.

The rearrangement links TRBV4-1 to TRBJ2-3, with a weak D call TRBD2 (7 bases). The CDR3 is 16 residues long. Trimming took off 0 bases at V and 6 bases at J, with 16 bases between the two ends. The germline V gene has CDR1 MGHRA and CDR2 YSYEKL. In nucleotides, the CDR3 is TGCGCCAGCAGCCAAGATCACGGCGGGGGCAGGGATACGCAGTATTTT. It specifies CASSQDHGGGRDTQYF.

CDR3 loop: CASSLEGDSNQPQHF. The CDR3 DNA reads TGTGCCAGCAGCCTCGAGGGGGATAGCAATCAGCCCCAGCATTTT. The rearrangement joins TRBV9 to TRBJ1-5; perhaps TRBD1 as D (6 bases). With 4 bases removed from V and 0 bases from J, the gap between germline ends came to 11 bases. The CDR3 is made up of 15 amino acids. Germline V gives CDR1 SGDLS, CDR2 YYNGEE.

The table lists this clone with a count of one. The J gene is TRBJ1-2, the V gene TRBV25-1; D is uncertain. CDR1 is MGHDK, CDR2 SYGVNS, per germline. Trimming took off 0 bases at V and 8 bases at J, with 10 bases between the two ends. This CDR3 comprises 13 residues. The CDR3 reads CASSEYKDRGYTF. The CDR3 nucleotides are TGTGCCAGCAGTGAATATAAAGATAGGGGCTACACCTTC.

This clone was counted once. The DNA for the CDR3 is TGTGCCTGGATGCCGAGCTCCTATAATTCACCCCTCCACTTT. Translation: CAWMPSSYNSPLHF. The gene calls are TRBV30 and TRBJ1-6; unclear D gene. Trimming left V 4 bases short and J 0 bases short, with 7 bases between. CDR1 is GTSNPN and CDR2 is SVGIG in the germline V gene (reference sequence). The CDR3 is made up of 14 amino acids.

A single count supports this clone. The CDR3 sequence is CASSLRGTDQTQYF. In DNA form, the CDR3 reads TGCGCCAGCAGCTTGAGGGGGACGGACCAGACCCAGTACTTC. V usage is TRBV5-1 and J usage is TRBJ2-5; weak D call: TRBD1 (6 bases). The ends were cut back, 1 base at V and 6 bases at J, with 13 bases in the middle. The CDR3 length is 14 residues. CDR1 is SGHRS and CDR2 is YFSETQ in the germline V gene.

The J gene is TRBJ1-6, the V gene TRBV2; TRBD1 matches at 8 bases. The germline CDR1 and CDR2 sequences are SNHLY and FYNNEI. V shed 9 bases and J 5 bases; nucleotides not matched to a gene: 6. The CDR3 is 14 residues long. The CDR3 DNA reads as TGTGCCAGGAGGAGGACAGGGAATAATTCACCCCTCCACTTT. It is translated as CARRRTGNNSPLHF.